This T cell receptor (beta chain) was captured in a study of PD-1 blockade in classical Hodgkin lymphoma. Assay used: immunoSEQ multiplex PCR; TCRdb lists only in-frame clones, some missing. Altogether around 42,000 clones are present, about 71% being singletons, with the ten largest covering less than 4%. Autologous stem cell transplantation was followed by relapse in every patient, and brentuximab vedotin exposure varied. The CDR3 is 18 residues long. The sequence came from a human donor with classical Hodgkin lymphoma. The V gene is TRBV21-1, the J gene TRBJ2-5; TRBD2, the D gene given by the table, was not confirmed from the DNA. TRBV21-1 is a documented pseudogene. Here the sequenced sample was peripheral blood mononuclear cells (PBMCs), taken at baseline. Written as DNA, the CDR3 is TGTGCCAGCAGCAAAAGGCGGGGGGAGCGGAGGGAACAAGAGACCCAGTACTTC. Protein product: CASSKRRGERREQETQYF.